The clone carrying this T cell receptor (beta chain) appeared a single time. Germline assignment: CDR1 KGHSH and CDR2 LQKENI. Trimming cost V 3 bases and J 1 base, with 16 bases left between them. The CDR3 has 16 residues. The data originate from a study of blood T cell repertoires in COVID-19. Study as a whole: The United States, Italy and Spain were the sources of the acute and convalescent COVID-19 samples. PBMCs, B-cell-depleted T cells, or T cells provided the cDNA or gDNA that made up the material.

Per the study methods: By means of reference gene primer amplification, nucleated cell counts were estimated. The repertoire was sequenced with immunoSEQ multiplex PCR; TCRdb's copy has only in-frame clones and lacks some. V, J and clone size reflect that table, while D and trimming were determined from the DNA. The sample records roughly 86,000 clones, approximately 85% being singletons. Seattle patients were enrolled during active infection and followed longitudinally. This chain uses TRBV18 with TRBJ2-7, with a tentative D call TRBD2 (5 bases). The receptor comes from a woman at least 80 years old with COVID-19, enrolled during active disease. The sample taken for sequencing was peripheral blood. The CDR3, as DNA: TGTGCCAGCTCACCGGGATGGACTTACGATTCCTACGAGCAGTACTTC. It translates to CASSPGWTYDSYEQYF. The full variable domain, rest sourced from reference TRBV18 and TRBJ2-7, is NAGVMQNPRHLVRRRGQEARLRCSPMKGHSHVYWYRQLPEEGLKFMVYLQKENIIDESGMPKERFSAEFPKEGPSILRIQQVVRGDSAAYFCASSPGWTYDSYEQYFGPGTRLTVT.